Presented here are 32 T cell receptor beta chains from one specimen sequenced in a study of blood T cell repertoires in COVID-19. The repertoire was sequenced with immunoSEQ multiplex PCR; TCRdb's copy has only in-frame clones and lacks some. The repertoire holds about 82,000 clones, with around 82% as singletons. Source material: peripheral blood. The receptors originated from a woman aged 55-69 years with acute or convalescent COVID-19.

V gene TRBV6-1 combines with J gene TRBJ2-3; D perhaps matches TRBD1 (5 bases). This CDR3 is 16 amino acids long. V was pared by 1 base and J by 1 base, with 12 bases between. The V gene's germline CDR1 is MNHNS and CDR2 SASEGT. The CDR3 DNA is TGTGCCAGCAGTGAAGTGTGGGGCTGGGGCACAGATACGCAGTATTTT. The encoded protein is CASSEVWGWGTDTQYF.

V usage is TRBV3-1 (or the pseudogene TRBV3-2) and J usage is TRBJ1-4, with TRBD1 identical over 11 bases. Germline V lookup: CDR1 LGHDT, CDR2 YNNKEL (reference sequence). CDR3 size: 16 residues. The V and J ends lost 4 bases and 8 bases, in that order; junction bases with no gene match: 9. The CDR3 is CASSPGYGTGGEKLFF. The CDR3 nucleotides read TGTGCCAGCAGCCCTGGATATGGGACAGGGGGGGAAAAACTGTTTTTT.

This chain connects TRBV19 to TRBJ1-5, with a tentative D call TRBD1 (6 bases). This CDR3 contains 17 residues. The V gene lost 3 bases and the J gene lost 7 bases, with 22 bases spanning the gap. Looked up from germline, CDR1 is LNHDA and CDR2 is SQIVND (reference sequence). The CDR3 loop is CASSMVQGHIRGQPQHF. CDR3 in DNA: TGTGCCAGTAGTATGGTACAGGGCCATATCCGTGGGCAGCCCCAGCATTTT.

In the case of this clone: The identical CDR3 is also encoded by other nucleotide sequences in the sample. The chain is built from TRBV11-3 and TRBJ2-7; D may be TRBD2 (5 bases). The CDR3 covers 13 residues. The ends were cut back, 2 bases at V and 2 bases at J, with 7 bases in the middle. The germline V gene encodes CDR1 SGHNT and CDR2 YENEEA. The DNA for the CDR3 is TGTGCCAGCAGCTTACGGGGTACCTACGAGCAGTACTTC. Translated, it gives CASSLRGTYEQYF. Together with reference TRBV11-3 and TRBJ2-7, the CDR3 gives the full variable domain: EAGVVQSPRYKIIEKKQPVAFWCNPISGHNTLYWYLQNLGQGPELLIRYENEEAVDDSQLPKDRFSAERLKGVDSTLKIQPAELGDSAVYLCASSLRGTYEQYFGPGTRLTVT.

This clone was seen a handful of times. V usage is TRBV5-1 and J usage is TRBJ1-6; TRBD1 might be the D (5 bases). Trimming removed 1 base from V and 10 bases from J, with 18 bases in between. CDR3 length: 16 residues. CDR1 and CDR2 (germline): SGHRS, YFSETQ. The CDR3 DNA reads TGCGCCAGCAGCTTGATCACCGGGGGAGGAGGATCACCCCTCCACTTT. Translated, it gives CASSLITGGGGSPLHF.

The sample holds a few counts of this clone. V gene TRBV29-1 combines with J gene TRBJ2-1; weak D call: TRBD2 (6 bases). CDR1 SQVTM and CDR2 ANQGSEA come from the germline V gene. V shed 3 bases and J shed 3 bases, with 6 bases lying between them. CDR3 length: 12 residues. CDR3 sequence: CSVDGGYNEQFF. CDR3 nucleotides: TGCAGCGTTGACGGGGGCTACAATGAGCAGTTCTTC.

In this sample, this clone turned up once. The chain carries TRBV30 and TRBJ1-1, with D possibly being TRBD1 (6 bases). The length of the CDR3 is 14 residues. Germline lookup yields CDR1 GTSNPN and CDR2 SVGIG (reference sequence). V lost 4 bases and J lost 0, with 12 bases in between. The CDR3 DNA is TGTGCCTGGATGCGGGGGGCCATGAACACTGAAGCTTTCTTT. This codes for CAWMRGAMNTEAFF. Looking up the rest from reference TRBV30 and TRBJ1-1 gives the full variable domain: SQTIHQWPATLVQPVGSPLSLECTVEGTSNPNLYWYRQAAGRGLQLLFYSVGIGQISSEVPQNLSASRPQDRQFILSSKKLLLSDSGFYLCAWMRGAMNTEAFFGQGTRLTVV.

In nucleotides, the CDR3 is TGTGCCAGCAGCGCCAGTACGGGGTACACTGAAGCTTTCTTT. Translated: CASSASTGYTEAFF. The chain couples TRBV11-3 to TRBJ1-1, with D unresolved. This CDR3 has 14 residues. V was shortened by 5 bases and J by 3 bases, with 13 bases between the two germline ends. The germline gives CDR1 SGHNT, CDR2 YENEEA.

V and J are TRBV2 and TRBJ2-3; 9 bases map to TRBD1. Germline V CDR1 and CDR2: SNHLY, FYNNEI. CDR3 length: 14 residues. V gave up 4 bases and J gave up 4 bases; unmatched junction bases: 3. The CDR3 region has the DNA TGTGCCAGCAGTGTAAACAGGGGGCCAGATACGCAGTATTTT. Its translation: CASSVNRGPDTQYF.

V gene TRBV13 combines with J gene TRBJ2-5; 11 positions agree with TRBD1. The germline gives CDR1 PRHDT, CDR2 FYEKMQ (reference sequence). Unmatched junction bases numbered 9, after V lost 4 bases and J lost 5 bases. This CDR3 is 16 amino acids long. The CDR3 nucleotides are TGTGCCAGCAGCTCTTGGGGGACAGGGGGAAGGGAGACCCAGTACTTC. It translates to CASSSWGTGGRETQYF.

CDR3 amino acids: CASSQEYNDPGGRYLQDEQFF. Here the CDR3 DNA reads TGTGCCAGCAGCCAAGAGTACAACGACCCCGGGGGGAGGTACTTACAAGATGAGCAGTTCTTC. The rearrangement joins TRBV3-1 (or the pseudogene TRBV3-2) to TRBJ2-1; 7 bases line up with TRBD2. The V segment lost 0 bases and the J segment 8 bases; nucleotides outside the gene matches: 25. The CDR3 sequence is 21 residues long. Germline V gene data show CDR1 as LGHDT and CDR2 as YNNKEL (reference sequence).

The chain carries TRBV6-5 and TRBJ1-3; TRBD1 matches at 8 bases. This CDR3 contains 13 residues. V dropped 11 bases and J dropped 5; count of bases not matched to a gene: 8. The germline V gene has CDR1 MNHEY and CDR2 SVGAGI. CDR3 loop: CAGAQGARNTIYF. CDR3 in DNA: TGTGCCGGAGCCCAGGGGGCTAGAAACACCATATATTTT.

As concerns this clone: This sample also contains other DNA sequences that code for the same CDR3. The chain recombines TRBV25-1 with TRBJ1-2; TRBD1 matches 9 bases. Trimming cost V 6 bases and J 3 bases; bases outside gene matches: 2. This CDR3 spans 13 amino acids. Germline assignment: CDR1 MGHDK and CDR2 SYGVNS. The CDR3 protein is CASSRDRDYGYTF. Here the CDR3 DNA reads TGTGCCAGCAGCCGGGACAGGGACTATGGCTACACCTTC.

The chain joins TRBV2 to TRBJ2-6, with D unclear. Germline V gene lookup returns CDR1 SNHLY and CDR2 FYNNEI. Trimming shortened V by 2 bases and J by 0 bases, and 8 bases separated the two germline ends. The CDR3 length is 16 residues. CDR3 residues: CASSELSSSGANVLTF. As DNA, the CDR3 is TGTGCCAGCAGTGAATTATCCTCCTCTGGGGCCAACGTCCTGACTTTC.

The genes are TRBV9 and TRBJ2-3; 10 bases align to TRBD2. CDR1 SGDLS and CDR2 YYNGEE come from the germline V gene. CDR3 length: 16 amino acids. V shed 2 bases, J shed 0 bases, and the junction held 3 bases outside the gene matches. Here the CDR3 reads CASSVGLAASTDTQYF. The CDR3 DNA follows: TGTGCCAGCAGCGTTGGACTAGCGGCCAGCACAGATACGCAGTATTTT.

This sequence joins TRBV12-3 or TRBV12-4 and TRBJ1-2, with 8 bases identical to TRBD1. V was pared by 7 bases and J by 8 bases, with 9 bases of the junction left unmatched. This CDR3 is built from 13 residues. CDR3: CASTKTGTGGYTF. CDR3 nucleotide sequence: TGTGCCAGCACCAAAACGGGGACAGGCGGCTACACCTTC.

V gene TRBV7-2 combines with J gene TRBJ1-2; 8 nucleotides align to TRBD1. Per the germline V gene, CDR1 is SGHTA and CDR2 is FQGNSA. Trimming removed 5 bases from V and 3 bases from J; junction bases left unmatched: 5. This CDR3 region has 14 residues. The CDR3, as DNA: TGTGCCAGCAGCCCGAAGACAGGGGACTATGGCTACACCTTC. Its protein product is CASSPKTGDYGYTF.

This clone turned up a few times. The chain uses TRBV9 and TRBJ2-2; TRBD1 is a possible D gene (5 bases). The CDR3 totals 14 residues. V was shortened by 3 bases and J by 5 bases, with 11 bases between the two germline ends. Germline CDR1 is SGDLS and CDR2 is YYNGEE. This CDR3 is CASSGLKGTGELFF. The CDR3, as DNA: TGTGCCAGCAGCGGCCTTAAGGGGACCGGGGAGCTGTTTTTT.

The rearrangement joins TRBV7-2 to TRBJ1-2; tentatively, D is TRBD1 (6 bases). The CDR3 loop spans 15 amino acids. Trimming removed 5 bases from V and 0 bases from J, with 13 bases in between. Germline CDR1 is SGHTA and CDR2 is FQGNSA. The chain's CDR3 is CASSPSKGANYGYTF. The CDR3, as DNA: TGTGCCAGCAGCCCCAGCAAGGGGGCTAACTATGGCTACACCTTC.

The rearrangement uses TRBV5-1 and TRBJ1-1; 7 bases match TRBD1. This CDR3 is 16 amino acids long. J was trimmed by 5 bases and V by 7 bases; bases with no gene match: 17. CDR1 is SGHRS and CDR2 is YFSETQ in the germline V gene. CDR3 in DNA: TGCGCCAGCGTCGAGGGGGCTGGAATAGGTGGGACTGAAGCTTTCTTT. It translates to CASVEGAGIGGTEAFF.

This chain links TRBV10-2 with TRBJ1-1; D is ambiguous. Germline CDR1 and CDR2: WSHSY and SAAADI. The CDR3 length is 14 residues. Trimming cost V 6 bases and J 4 bases, with 15 bases left between them. The CDR3 sequence is CASRSTLEGTEAFF. In nucleotides, the CDR3 is TGCGCCAGCAGATCAACTTTAGAGGGCACTGAAGCTTTCTTT.

In its sample, this clone was seen once. The chain combines TRBV19 with TRBJ1-5; a weak D match, TRBD1 (6 bases). V lost 4 bases and J lost 1, with 17 bases in between. Looked up from germline, CDR1 is LNHDA and CDR2 is SQIVND (reference sequence). CDR3 length: 17 amino acids. CDR3 loop: CASSTTGGGGSNQPQHF. The CDR3 bases are TGTGCCAGTAGTACCACGGGGGGGGGCGGAAGCAATCAGCCCCAGCATTTT.

The gene calls are TRBV9 and TRBJ1-2, with 9 bases matching TRBD1. The CDR3 loop spans 14 amino acids. Germline CDR1 and CDR2: SGDLS and YYNGEE. After removal of 2 bases from V and 5 bases from J, the junction contained 4 bases not matched to a gene. The CDR3 sequence is CASSVGTGQYGYTF. In nucleotides, the CDR3 is TGTGCCAGCAGCGTCGGGACAGGGCAGTATGGCTACACCTTC.

CDR3 sequence (DNA): TGTGCCAGCAGTCCCAGGACAGGGTTGGGTCACTATGGCTACACCTTC. Translating gives CASSPRTGLGHYGYTF. This rearrangement joins TRBV27 to TRBJ1-2; 8 nucleotides agree with TRBD1. Trimming took 5 bases from V and 3 from J; bases not matched to a gene: 11. The length of the CDR3 is 16 residues. Per the germline V gene, CDR1 is MNHEY and CDR2 is SMNVEV (reference sequence).

The CDR3 DNA sequence: TGTGCCAGCACTGCCGGGACTAGCGGGGTAGGGTGGTTCAATGAGCAGTTCTTC. It encodes CASTAGTSGVGWFNEQFF. This sequence joins TRBV2 and TRBJ2-1; TRBD2 matches 13 bases. V was pared by 7 bases and J by 6 bases, with 15 bases of the junction left unmatched. The V gene's germline CDR1 is SNHLY and CDR2 FYNNEI. This CDR3 comprises 18 residues.

V is TRBV9 and J is TRBJ2-7, with 7 positions matching TRBD2. There are 14 residues in the CDR3. Germline CDR1 and CDR2: SGDLS and YYNGEE. Trimming took 4 bases from V and 7 from J; bases not matched to a gene: 11. CDR3 DNA sequence: TGTGCCAGCAGCCCACGACTAGCTGACACGGAGCAGTACTTC. This sequence encodes CASSPRLADTEQYF. The variable domain in full, with the rest retrieved from reference TRBV9 and TRBJ2-7, is DSGVTQTPKHLITATGQRVTLRCSPRSGDLSVYWYQQSLDQGLQFLIQYYNGEERAKGNILERFSAQQFPDLHSELNLSSLELGDSALYFCASSPRLADTEQYFGPGTRLTVT.

This chain connects TRBV28 to TRBJ2-3; 7 nucleotides line up with TRBD1. CDR1 and CDR2 (germline): MDHEN, SYDVKM. The CDR3 consists of 13 residues. The DNA for the CDR3 is TGTGCGTCGGCCGACAGGGACACAGATACGCAGTATTTT. Its translation: CASADRDTDTQYF. The variable domain in full, with the rest retrieved from reference TRBV28 and TRBJ2-3, is DVKVTQSSRYLVKRTGEKVFLECVQDMDHENMFWYRQDPGLGLRLIYFSYDVKMKEKGDIPEGYSVSREKKERFSLILESASTNQTSMYLCASADRDTDTQYFGPGTRLTVL.

The V call is TRBV30, the J call TRBJ2-7; 8 positions match TRBD2. The CDR3 sequence is 13 residues long. CDR1 and CDR2 (germline): GTSNPN, SVGIG (reference sequence). Losses at the gene ends were 7 bases for V and 0 bases for J; bases not matched to a gene: 5. The CDR3 bases are TGTGCCTCCGCTAGCGGGTTCTCCTACGAGCAGTACTTC. Its protein is CASASGFSYEQYF.

In this sample, this clone turned up once. The chain uses TRBV10-1 and TRBJ1-5; a possible D gene is TRBD1 (5 bases). This CDR3 has 21 amino acids. The V gene lost 8 bases and the J gene lost 0 bases, with 32 bases spanning the gap. Germline assignment: CDR1 WNHNN and CDR2 SYGVQD (reference sequence). CDR3 sequence (DNA): TGCGCCAGCGCAGTTTCTCCTCAGGGTAATCCTATATTCTATAGCAATCAGCCCCAGCATTTT. This codes for CASAVSPQGNPIFYSNQPQHF.

This chain links TRBV30 with TRBJ1-5; D gene ambiguous. The CDR3 length is 13 residues. The V end was cut by 1 base, the J end by 4 bases, with 8 bases between. Germline V gene data show CDR1 as GTSNPN and CDR2 as SVGIG (reference sequence). CDR3 sequence (DNA): TGTGCCTGGAGTGAACGAGGTAATCAGCCCCAGCATTTT. Amino acids: CAWSERGNQPQHF.

The chain couples TRBV6-6 to TRBJ1-5, with 8 bases identical to TRBD1. Trimming took 7 bases from V and 5 from J; bases not matched to a gene: 7. CDR1 and CDR2 (germline): MNHNY, SVGAGI (reference sequence). The CDR3 length is 14 residues. The CDR3 sequence: CASTPGGEYQPQHF. The CDR3 bases are TGTGCCAGCACCCCAGGGGGCGAATATCAGCCCCAGCATTTT.

CDR3 loop: CASSARKASGRPYEQYF. The DNA for the CDR3 is TGTGCCAGCAGTGCCCGGAAGGCTAGCGGGAGACCCTACGAGCAGTACTTC. The V and J genes are TRBV6-2 or TRBV6-3 and TRBJ2-7, with TRBD2 matching 10 bases. The trim removed 5 bases at V and 2 bases at J, leaving 12 bases unmatched. The CDR3 runs to 17 residues. Per the germline V gene, CDR1 is MNHEY and CDR2 is SVGEGT.